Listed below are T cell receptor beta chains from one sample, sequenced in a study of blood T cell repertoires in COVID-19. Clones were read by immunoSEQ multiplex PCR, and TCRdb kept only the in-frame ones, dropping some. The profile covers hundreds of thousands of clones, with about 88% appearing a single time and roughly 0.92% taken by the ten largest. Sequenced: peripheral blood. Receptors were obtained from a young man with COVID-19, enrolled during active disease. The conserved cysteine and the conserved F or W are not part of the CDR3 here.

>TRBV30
AWTPGGGANVLT
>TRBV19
ASSISGTETQY
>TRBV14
ASSPPGPTYEQY
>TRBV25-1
ASSEGAAGEIAGELF
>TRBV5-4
ASSSQGKGAGELF
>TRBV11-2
ASSLDRDRGHEQY
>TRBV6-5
ASSLAGSAYEQY
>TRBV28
ASSSGDRVYGYT
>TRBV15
ATSRGFTTGGRMNTEAF
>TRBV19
ASSFRGEVSYNEQF
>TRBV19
ASSTGRGNTEAF
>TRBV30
AWSVGTGDYEQY
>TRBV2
ASMRGVDERY
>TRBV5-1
ASRLRPDSEQY
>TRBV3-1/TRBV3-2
ASSQDLREGFPGELF
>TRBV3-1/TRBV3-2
ASSQVTSVYNEQF